This T cell receptor (beta chain) comes out of a study of shared clonotypes between healthy human individuals. General observations from the study: Sampling was confined to blood; repertoires within tissues likely differ.

Researchers sequenced unsorted PBMC DNA using ten immunoSEQ deep assay plates. Generated by immunoSEQ multiplex PCR, the TCRdb table keeps only in-frame clones and is missing some. The table lists some 96,000 clones, around 47% of them singletons, with over 12% in the top ten. Unmatched junction bases numbered 5, after V lost 3 bases and J lost 12 bases. Germline V gene lookup returns CDR1 MNHEY and CDR2 SMNVEV (reference sequence). The CDR3 spans 15 residues. This clone was seen many times. Its cognate antigen is unknown. This chain connects TRBV27 to TRBJ2-1, with TRBD2 identical over 16 bases. The origin of this receptor is a woman in her 40s in good health. Some clones in this sample may be carry-over from other donors' samples. The sample was PBMCs. CDR3 coding DNA: TGTGCCAGCAGTTTCGCGGGACTAGCGGGAGGGGTGCAGTTCTTC. Its protein product is CASSFAGLAGGVQFF.